This passage covers 8 T cell receptor beta chains from one sample sequenced in a study of cytomegalovirus exposure and HLA in healthy donors. 13 Jbeta primers and 60 Vbeta primers were used for the PCR. Clones were read by immunoSEQ multiplex PCR, and TCRdb kept only the in-frame ones, dropping some. The profile shows approximately 220,000 clones, 65% to 75% of them singletons. The specimen was PBMCs. The receptors shown here come from a woman aged 25-40 years in good health and CMV-seronegative.

V usage is TRBV11-2 and J usage is TRBJ2-7; maybe TRBD1 (5 bases). CDR1 is SGHAT, CDR2 FQNNGV, per germline. Trimming removed 0 bases from V and 3 bases from J, with 9 bases in between. The CDR3 contains 14 residues. CDR3 protein: CASSLERQFYEQYF. The CDR3 DNA reads as TGTGCCAGCAGCTTAGAGAGACAGTTCTACGAGCAGTACTTC.

The chain links TRBV7-3 to TRBJ2-1; 9 bases agree with TRBD1. The J segment lost 2 bases and the V segment lost 4 bases, leaving 6 bases of the junction unmatched. Germline CDR1 is SGHTA and CDR2 is FQGTGA. The CDR3 runs 16 residues. CDR3 bases: TGTGCCAGCAGCTCTTCTGGGGACAGGGCCTACAATGAGCAGTTCTTC. Translating gives CASSSSGDRAYNEQFF.

This clone was seen only a few times. The chain combines TRBV6-5 with TRBJ2-2, with unresolved D. Germline V lookup: CDR1 MNHEY, CDR2 SVGAGI. With 7 bases removed from V and 7 bases from J, the gap between germline ends came to 16 bases. This CDR3 has 14 residues. The CDR3 DNA reads as TGTGCCAGCACTCCTAACCCACGAGGCGGGGAGCTGTTTTTT. This codes for CASTPNPRGGELFF.

In this sample, this clone turned up a few times. V usage is TRBV2 and J usage is TRBJ1-1; D perhaps matches TRBD1 (5 bases). Looked up from germline, CDR1 is SNHLY and CDR2 is FYNNEI. The CDR3 spans 16 residues. Trimming left V 0 bases short and J 3 bases short, with 14 bases between. CDR3 coding DNA: TGTGCCAGCAGTGAAGCGGTTGATCACAGGCACACTGAAGCTTTCTTT. Protein: CASSEAVDHRHTEAFF.

This chain uses TRBV30 with TRBJ2-5; D gene uncertain. Gene TRBJ2-7 matches the end of the DNA better, so the J call may be wrong. The CDR3 runs to 13 residues. Germline V gene sequence: CDR1 GTSNPN, CDR2 SVGIG (reference sequence). The CDR3 sequence: CAWSWASSYEQYF. CDR3 DNA sequence: TGTGCCTGGTCTTGGGCTAGCTCCTACGAGCAGTACTTC.

In DNA form, the CDR3 reads TGCGCCAGCAGCCCGTCGTGGAGGGTTTGGTTCCACACCTTC. It codes for CASSPSWRVWFHTF. The chain employs TRBV4-1 and TRBJ1-2; D is ambiguous. The CDR3 is 14 residues long. Germline values: CDR1 MGHRA, CDR2 YSYEKL. V was cut by 4 bases and J by 12 bases, with 21 bases left in between.

J is TRBJ1-5 and V is TRBV9; D ambiguous. This CDR3 contains 15 residues. With 2 bases removed from V and 0 bases from J, the gap between germline ends came to 9 bases. In germline, CDR1 is SGDLS, CDR2 YYNGEE. In DNA, the CDR3 is TGTGCCAGCAGCGTTGACTACTATAGCAATCAGCCCCAGCATTTT. It encodes CASSVDYYSNQPQHF.

The chain is built from TRBV5-6 and TRBJ2-7; 9 nucleotides line up with TRBD1. This CDR3 contains 14 residues. V was pared by 2 bases and J by 6 bases, with 6 bases of the junction left unmatched. CDR1 is SGHDT, CDR2 YYEEEE, per germline. CDR3 nucleotides: TGTGCCAGCAGCTTCCGGGACAGGGACCCCGAGCAGTACTTC. The encoded protein is CASSFRDRDPEQYF.